Below, one T cell receptor beta chain is given with its context. Its target is not known. The assay was immunoSEQ multiplex PCR, and TCRdb's table has in-frame clones only and misses some. Of over 15,000 clones listed, over 90% were seen once; the top ten hold about 5.7%. The sample originates from a study of T cell clonotyping in hematopoietic cell transplantation. The CDR3 sequence is 11 residues long. V lost 5 bases and J lost 5, with 9 bases in between. Germline CDR1 reads SQVTM; CDR2 reads ANQGSEA. Findings of the study overall: Higher Inverse Simpson Index values in graft donor and pretransplant recipient predicted broader posttransplant TCR diversity. Pathologically expanded recipient clonotypes increased progressively from day 30 to day 180 as diversity fell. Cells were unsorted, so CD4 and CD8 contributions were not separated.

J is TRBJ1-1 and V is TRBV29-1, with D perhaps matching TRBD1 (6 bases). What was sequenced was peripheral blood mononuclear cells. This clonotype originated in a man aged 35 to 55 in good health. Some clones in this sample may be carry-over from other donors' samples. This chain's CDR3 is CSVPGETEAFF. The CDR3 nucleotides are TGCAGCGTTCCAGGGGAAACTGAAGCTTTCTTT. Full variable domain (rest looked up from reference TRBV29-1 and TRBJ1-1): SAVISQKPSRDICQRGTSLTIQCQVDSQVTMMFWYRQQPGQSLTLIATANQGSEATYESGFVIDKFPISRPNLTFSTLTVSNMSPEDSSIYLCSVPGETEAFFGQGTRLTVV.